Each of the 2 T cell receptor beta chains below was sequenced from the same sample in a study of shared clonotypes between healthy human individuals. Libraries were prepared by immunoSEQ multiplex PCR; TCRdb keeps only in-frame clonotypes and omits some of them. This sample carries about 2.3 million clones, around 92% of them seen once, and the ten largest clones take approximately 0.4%. What was sequenced was naive CD4+ T cells from PBMCs. As to subset: CD45RA+ positively selected. The receptors shown here come from a young man in good health. Some clones in this sample may be carry-over from other donors' samples.

This clone came up once. The chain employs TRBV9 and TRBJ2-3; no reliable D call. Germline V gene sequence: CDR1 SGDLS, CDR2 YYNGEE. V lost 0 bases and J 4 bases, leaving 6 bases between the germline ends. This CDR3 contains 13 residues. The DNA of the CDR3 is TGTGCCAGCAGCGTAGCATGGCCAGATACGCAGTATTTT. As protein: CASSVAWPDTQYF.

The chain joins TRBV21-1 to TRBJ2-5; the listed D gene, TRBD1, was not tested against the DNA. TRBV21-1 corresponds to a pseudogene. This CDR3 spans 15 amino acids. The CDR3 nucleotides are TGTGCCAGCGGGGGACACGAAACCCCCCAAGAGACCCAGTACTTC. It specifies CASGGHETPQETQYF.